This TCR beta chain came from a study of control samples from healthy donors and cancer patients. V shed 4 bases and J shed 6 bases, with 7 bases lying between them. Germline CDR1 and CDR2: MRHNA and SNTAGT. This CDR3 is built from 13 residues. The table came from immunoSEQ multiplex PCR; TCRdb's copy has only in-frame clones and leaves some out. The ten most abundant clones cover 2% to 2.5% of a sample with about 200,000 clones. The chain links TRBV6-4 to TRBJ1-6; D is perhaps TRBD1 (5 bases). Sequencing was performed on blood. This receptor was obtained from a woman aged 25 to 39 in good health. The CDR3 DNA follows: TGTGCCAGCAGTGGACAGCCTAATTCACCCCTCCACTTT. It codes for CASSGQPNSPLHF.